These T cell receptor beta chains were read from a single sample in a study of blood T cell repertoires in COVID-19. Produced via immunoSEQ multiplex PCR; TCRdb's table is partial and in-frame only. In the table there are 54,000 or so clones, around 86% of which are singletons. Input material: peripheral blood. All receptors derive from a woman of 80 years or more with acute or convalescent COVID-19. Both conserved end residues are part of each CDR3. The order of the fields is CDR3 DNA, CDR3 protein, D gene, V gene, clone size, J gene. A D gene is named only where the DNA matches it firmly. Part of the rows lack a size; the others show once, few, many or a class for expanded clones.

CDR3nt: TGTGCCAGCAGCTTAGCGAAGTTAGGGAGGGGACTGCCCCCACAGCAGTTCTTC; CDR3aa: CASSLAKLGRGLPPQQFF; d_gene: TRBD2; v_gene: TRBV7-2; abundance: NA; j_gene: TRBJ2-1
CDR3nt: TGCGCCAGCAGCCAGGTCACTAGCGGGGGGGCAGGGGCAGATACGCAGTATTTT; CDR3aa: CASSQVTSGGAGADTQYF; d_gene: TRBD2; v_gene: TRBV5-1; abundance: NA; j_gene: TRBJ2-3
CDR3nt: TGTGCCAGTAGTATAGGAAGGACTAGCGGGAGTTTAAGGAATGAGCAGTTCTTC; CDR3aa: CASSIGRTSGSLRNEQFF; d_gene: TRBD2; v_gene: TRBV19; abundance: NA; j_gene: TRBJ2-1
CDR3nt: TGCGCCAGCAGCCCTGAACAGGGGGCCGGGGCCGGGGAGCTGTTTTTT; CDR3aa: CASSPEQGAGAGELFF; d_gene: TRBD1; v_gene: TRBV5-1; abundance: NA; j_gene: TRBJ2-2
CDR3nt: TGCGCCAGCAGCTTGGCCAACAGGGTGGACACTGAAGCTTTCTTT; CDR3aa: CASSLANRVDTEAFF; d_gene: NA; v_gene: TRBV5-1; abundance: NA; j_gene: TRBJ1-1
CDR3nt: TGTGCCAGCAGTTTAGCGGGCGGCGCAGCACAGTACTTC; CDR3aa: CASSLAGGAAQYF; d_gene: NA; v_gene: TRBV28; abundance: NA; j_gene: TRBJ2-5
CDR3nt: TGTGCCAGCAGGCTCAGGACTAGCGGGAGCTACAATGAGCAGTTCTTC; CDR3aa: CASRLRTSGSYNEQFF; d_gene: TRBD2; v_gene: TRBV2; abundance: NA; j_gene: TRBJ2-1
CDR3nt: TGTGCCAGCAGCCGAGACAGGGGTACCGGGGAGCTGTTTTTT; CDR3aa: CASSRDRGTGELFF; d_gene: TRBD1; v_gene: TRBV7-9; abundance: NA; j_gene: TRBJ2-2
CDR3nt: TGTGCCATCAACATAGCGGGAAACACCGGGGAGCTGTTTTTT; CDR3aa: CAINIAGNTGELFF; d_gene: TRBD2; v_gene: TRBV10-3; abundance: NA; j_gene: TRBJ2-2
CDR3nt: TGTGCCAGCAGCTACACAGATACGCAGTATTTT; CDR3aa: CASSYTDTQYF; d_gene: NA; v_gene: TRBV14; abundance: NA; j_gene: TRBJ2-3
CDR3nt: TGTGCCAGCAGCTTGGGGCCCGCATACTCACCCCTCCACTTT; CDR3aa: CASSLGPAYSPLHF; d_gene: NA; v_gene: TRBV11-1; abundance: NA; j_gene: TRBJ1-6
CDR3nt: TGCGCCAGCAGCCTTGGTAGCTCCTACGAGCAGTACTTC; CDR3aa: CASSLGSSYEQYF; d_gene: NA; v_gene: TRBV4-1; abundance: NA; j_gene: TRBJ2-7
CDR3nt: TGTGCCAGCAGCGTAGCGGGGAGGGAAGCTTTCTTT; CDR3aa: CASSVAGREAFF; d_gene: NA; v_gene: TRBV9; abundance: few; j_gene: TRBJ1-1
CDR3nt: TGTGCCAGCAGCTCGACAGGGGGCGGGATTCTCGAGCAGTTCTTC; CDR3aa: CASSSTGGGILEQFF; d_gene: TRBD1; v_gene: TRBV7-6; abundance: NA; j_gene: TRBJ2-1
CDR3nt: TGTGCCAGCAGTGAAAAACTAGCGGGAGTCATTCAGTACTTC; CDR3aa: CASSEKLAGVIQYF; d_gene: TRBD2; v_gene: TRBV6-1; abundance: NA; j_gene: TRBJ2-4
CDR3nt: TGTGCCAGCAGCCCCGCGGGACAGGGATTCGAGCAGTACTTC; CDR3aa: CASSPAGQGFEQYF; d_gene: TRBD1; v_gene: TRBV11-2; abundance: NA; j_gene: TRBJ2-7
CDR3nt: TGTGCCAGCAGTGAGTCCGGCGGGGGGAGGAGCGGGGAGCTGTTTTTT; CDR3aa: CASSESGGGRSGELFF; d_gene: TRBD2; v_gene: TRBV2; abundance: NA; j_gene: TRBJ2-2
CDR3nt: TGTGCCAGCAGCTTAACCGGGGAGCTCGATACGCAGTATTTT; CDR3aa: CASSLTGELDTQYF; d_gene: NA; v_gene: TRBV7-9; abundance: NA; j_gene: TRBJ2-3
CDR3nt: TGTGCCTGGGGTAGCTCTGGAAACACCATATATTTT; CDR3aa: CAWGSSGNTIYF; d_gene: NA; v_gene: TRBV30; abundance: once; j_gene: TRBJ1-3
CDR3nt: TGTGCTAGTGGCCGCAGCGGGAGGGGGACCTACAATGAGCAGTTCTTC; CDR3aa: CASGRSGRGTYNEQFF; d_gene: TRBD2; v_gene: TRBV12-5; abundance: NA; j_gene: TRBJ2-1
CDR3nt: TGTGCCAGCAGCTTCCCCGGTCCCGATCAGCCCCAGCATTTT; CDR3aa: CASSFPGPDQPQHF; d_gene: NA; v_gene: TRBV7-2; abundance: few; j_gene: TRBJ1-5
CDR3nt: TGTGCCAGCAGCTTAGATAGTAAGCCGTGGAGGGTCGGCAATGAGCAGTTCTTC; CDR3aa: CASSLDSKPWRVGNEQFF; d_gene: NA; v_gene: TRBV11-2; abundance: NA; j_gene: TRBJ2-1